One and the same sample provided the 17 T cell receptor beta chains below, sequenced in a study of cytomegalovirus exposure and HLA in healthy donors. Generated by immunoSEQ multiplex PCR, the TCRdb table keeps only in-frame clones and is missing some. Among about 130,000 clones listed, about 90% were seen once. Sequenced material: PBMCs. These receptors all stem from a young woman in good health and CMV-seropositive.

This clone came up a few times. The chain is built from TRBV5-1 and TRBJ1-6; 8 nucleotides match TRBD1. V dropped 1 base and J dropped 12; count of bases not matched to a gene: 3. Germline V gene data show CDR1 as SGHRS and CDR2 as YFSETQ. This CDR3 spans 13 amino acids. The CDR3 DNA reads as TGCGCCAGCAGCTTGAACAGGGGGGAACCCCTCCACTTT. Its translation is CASSLNRGEPLHF.

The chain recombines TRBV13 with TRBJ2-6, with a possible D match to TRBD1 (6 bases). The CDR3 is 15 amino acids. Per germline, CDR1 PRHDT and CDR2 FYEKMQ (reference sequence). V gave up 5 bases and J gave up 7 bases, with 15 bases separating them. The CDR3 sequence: CASSPGDVQANVLTF. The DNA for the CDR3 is TGTGCCAGCAGCCCAGGGGATGTTCAAGCCAACGTCCTGACTTTC. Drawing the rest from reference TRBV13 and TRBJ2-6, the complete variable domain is AAGVIQSPRHLIKEKRETATLKCYPIPRHDTVYWYQQGPGQDPQFLISFYEKMQSDKGSIPDRFSAQQFSDYHSELNMSSLELGDSALYFCASSPGDVQANVLTFGAGSRLTVL.

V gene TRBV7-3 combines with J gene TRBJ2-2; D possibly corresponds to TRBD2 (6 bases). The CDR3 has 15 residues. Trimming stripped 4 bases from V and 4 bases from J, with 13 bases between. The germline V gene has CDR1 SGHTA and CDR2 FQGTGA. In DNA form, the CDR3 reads TGTGCCAGCAGCTCGAAAGGTAGCGGCACCGGGGAGCTGTTTTTT. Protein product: CASSSKGSGTGELFF.

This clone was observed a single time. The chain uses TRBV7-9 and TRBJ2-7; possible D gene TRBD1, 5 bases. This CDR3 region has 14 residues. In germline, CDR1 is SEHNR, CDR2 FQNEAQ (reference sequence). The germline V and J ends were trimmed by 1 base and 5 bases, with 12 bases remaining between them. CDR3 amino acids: CASSLVKGQDEQYF. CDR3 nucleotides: TGTGCCAGCAGCTTAGTGAAGGGGCAAGACGAGCAGTACTTC.

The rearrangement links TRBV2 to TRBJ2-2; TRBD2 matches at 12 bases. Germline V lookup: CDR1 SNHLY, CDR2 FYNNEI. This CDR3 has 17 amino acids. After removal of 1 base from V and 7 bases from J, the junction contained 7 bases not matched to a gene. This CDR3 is CASSEGLAGDGIGELFF. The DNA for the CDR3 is TGTGCCAGCAGTGAAGGACTAGCGGGGGATGGTATCGGGGAGCTGTTTTTT.

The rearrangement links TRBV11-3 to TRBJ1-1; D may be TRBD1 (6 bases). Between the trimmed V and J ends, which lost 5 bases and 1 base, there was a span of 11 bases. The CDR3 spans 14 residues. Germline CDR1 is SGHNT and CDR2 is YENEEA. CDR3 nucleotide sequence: TGTGCCAGCAGCGTACAGGGTGCGAACACTGAAGCTTTCTTT. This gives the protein CASSVQGANTEAFF.

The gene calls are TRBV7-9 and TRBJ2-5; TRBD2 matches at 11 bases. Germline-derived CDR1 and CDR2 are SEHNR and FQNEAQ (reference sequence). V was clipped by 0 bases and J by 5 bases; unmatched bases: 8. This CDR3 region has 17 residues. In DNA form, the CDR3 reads TGTGCCAGCAGCTTAGCGCCTAGCGGGGGGCGATGGGAGACCCAGTACTTC. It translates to CASSLAPSGGRWETQYF.

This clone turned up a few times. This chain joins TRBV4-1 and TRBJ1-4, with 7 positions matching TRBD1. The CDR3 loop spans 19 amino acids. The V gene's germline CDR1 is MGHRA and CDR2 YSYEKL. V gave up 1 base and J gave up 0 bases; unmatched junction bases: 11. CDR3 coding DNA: TGCGCCAGCAGCCAAGGCAGGACAGGATGGGAGGCAACTAATGAAAAACTGTTTTTT. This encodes CASSQGRTGWEATNEKLFF.

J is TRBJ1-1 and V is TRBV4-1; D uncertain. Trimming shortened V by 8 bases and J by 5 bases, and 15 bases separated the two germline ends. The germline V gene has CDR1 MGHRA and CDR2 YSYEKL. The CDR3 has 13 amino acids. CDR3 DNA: TGCGCCAGCGCCCCCTTGGGGAGGACTGAAGCTTTCTTT. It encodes CASAPLGRTEAFF.

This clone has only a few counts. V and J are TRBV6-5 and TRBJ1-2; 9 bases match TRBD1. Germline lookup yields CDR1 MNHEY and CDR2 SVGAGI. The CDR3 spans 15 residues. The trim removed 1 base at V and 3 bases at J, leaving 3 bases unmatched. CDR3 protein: CASSYYDRGDYGYTF. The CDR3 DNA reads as TGTGCCAGCAGTTACTACGACAGGGGGGACTATGGCTACACCTTC.

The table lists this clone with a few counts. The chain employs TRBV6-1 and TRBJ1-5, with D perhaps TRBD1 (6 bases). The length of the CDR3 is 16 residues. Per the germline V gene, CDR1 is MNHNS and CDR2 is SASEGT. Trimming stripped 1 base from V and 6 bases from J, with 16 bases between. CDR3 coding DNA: TGTGCCAGCAGTGAAGGGGGGGGCAGGGGCTTTCAGCCCCAGCATTTT. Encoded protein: CASSEGGGRGFQPQHF.

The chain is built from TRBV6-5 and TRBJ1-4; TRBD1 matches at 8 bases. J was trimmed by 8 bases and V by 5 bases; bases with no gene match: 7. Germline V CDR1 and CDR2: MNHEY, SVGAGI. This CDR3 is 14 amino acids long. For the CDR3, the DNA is TGTGCCAGCAGTACTGACAGGGGAAGCGAAAAACTGTTTTTT. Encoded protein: CASSTDRGSEKLFF.

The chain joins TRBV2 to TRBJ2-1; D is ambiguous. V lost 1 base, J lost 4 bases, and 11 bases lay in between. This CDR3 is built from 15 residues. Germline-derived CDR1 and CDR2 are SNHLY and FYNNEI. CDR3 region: CASSEGGGYYNEQFF. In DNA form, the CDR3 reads TGTGCCAGCAGTGAAGGCGGCGGATATTACAATGAGCAGTTCTTC.

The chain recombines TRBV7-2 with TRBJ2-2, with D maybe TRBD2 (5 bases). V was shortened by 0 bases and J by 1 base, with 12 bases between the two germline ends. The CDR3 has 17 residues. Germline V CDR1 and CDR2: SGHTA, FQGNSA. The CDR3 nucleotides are TGTGCCAGCAGCTTAGCGCTGATCGGGATGAACACCGGGGAGCTGTTTTTT. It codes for CASSLALIGMNTGELFF.

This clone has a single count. The CDR3 nucleotides read TGTGCCAGCAGCCCTCCCAACAGGGCCTATGGCTACACCTTC. As protein: CASSPPNRAYGYTF. The chain carries TRBV6-5 and TRBJ1-2; the D gene is possibly TRBD1 (6 bases). V was cut by 6 bases and J by 4 bases, with 15 bases left in between. Germline V lookup: CDR1 MNHEY, CDR2 SVGAGI. The CDR3 is 14 amino acids.

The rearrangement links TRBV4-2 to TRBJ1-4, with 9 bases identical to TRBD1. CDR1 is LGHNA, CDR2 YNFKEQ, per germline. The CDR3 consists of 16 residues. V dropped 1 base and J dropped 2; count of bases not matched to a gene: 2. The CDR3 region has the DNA TGTGCCAGCAGCCAAGGTGGGACAGGGACTAATGAAAAACTGTTTTTT. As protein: CASSQGGTGTNEKLFF.

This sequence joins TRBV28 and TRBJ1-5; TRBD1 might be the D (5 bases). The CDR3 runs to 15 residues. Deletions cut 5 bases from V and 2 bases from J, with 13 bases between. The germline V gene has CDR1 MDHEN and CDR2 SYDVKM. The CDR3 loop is CASSGGGEGNQPQHF. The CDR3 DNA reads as TGTGCCAGCAGTGGGGGGGGAGAGGGCAATCAGCCCCAGCATTTT.